These 13 T cell receptor beta chains were sequenced from one sample in a study of blood T cell repertoires in COVID-19. Libraries were prepared by immunoSEQ multiplex PCR; TCRdb keeps only in-frame clonotypes and omits some of them. This sample has 150,000 to 200,000 clones, with about four fifths found just once. The sequenced material came from peripheral blood. These receptors all come from a man aged 55 to 70 with active or convalescent COVID-19.

The chain is built from TRBV5-4 and TRBJ1-2; D remains unclear. The germline V gene has CDR1 SGHNT and CDR2 YYREEE (reference sequence). Trimming stripped 4 bases from V and 2 bases from J, with 12 bases between. CDR3 length: 14 residues. The DNA of the CDR3 is TGTGCCAGCAGCCCCGGGTCAAGCAACTATGGCTACACCTTC. Residues: CASSPGSSNYGYTF.

The chain links TRBV20-1 to TRBJ1-2; D is uncertain. Per the germline V gene, CDR1 is DFQATT and CDR2 is SNEGSKA (reference sequence). V was clipped by 5 bases and J by 13 bases, with 17 bases between them. This CDR3 has 11 residues. The chain's CDR3 is CSAEWELVLTF. Written as DNA, the CDR3 is TGCAGTGCTGAATGGGAGTTGGTGCTCACCTTC.

V usage is TRBV5-6 and J usage is TRBJ2-1, with a possible D match to TRBD1 (6 bases). The V end lost 0 bases, the J end lost 9 bases, and 13 bases lay between the germline ends. The CDR3 covers 14 residues. The germline V gene has CDR1 SGHDT and CDR2 YYEEEE. The CDR3 loop reads CASSLGAGAAEQFF. CDR3 DNA sequence: TGTGCCAGCAGCTTGGGGGCAGGGGCAGCTGAGCAGTTCTTC.

V is TRBV5-1 and J is TRBJ1-5, with TRBD1 matching 10 bases. The CDR3 sequence is 16 residues long. With V trimmed by 0 bases and J by 3 bases, 3 bases remained unmatched. In germline, CDR1 is SGHRS, CDR2 YFSETQ. CDR3 DNA sequence: TGCGCCAGCAGCTTGGGGGACAGGGGAGCCAATCAGCCCCAGCATTTT. Its translation: CASSLGDRGANQPQHF.

The gene calls are TRBV6-1 and TRBJ1-3, with TRBD1 as a possible D gene (5 bases). V lost 2 bases and J lost 0, with 23 bases in between. The CDR3 totals 20 residues. From germline, CDR1 is MNHNS and CDR2 SASEGT. CDR3 in amino acids: CASSEWGRGRANRSGNTIYF. DNA of the CDR3: TGTGCCAGCAGTGAATGGGGTAGGGGCAGGGCCAACCGCTCTGGAAACACCATATATTTT.

The V and J genes are TRBV19 and TRBJ1-5; 10 bases are shared with TRBD1. V gave up 0 bases and J gave up 7 bases; unmatched junction bases: 6. The CDR3 is made up of 16 amino acids. Per the germline V gene, CDR1 is LNHDA and CDR2 is SQIVND (reference sequence). The chain's CDR3 is CASSIDGTGARQPQHF. The CDR3 region has the DNA TGTGCCAGTAGTATAGATGGGACAGGGGCTAGGCAGCCCCAGCATTTT.

The chain has TRBV5-1 and TRBJ1-2; TRBD1 matches at 8 bases. Trimming took 4 bases from V and 3 from J; bases not matched to a gene: 5. Germline-derived CDR1 and CDR2 are SGHRS and YFSETQ. The CDR3 is 14 amino acids. The CDR3 coding sequence is TGCGCCAGCAGCATTGGACAGGGAGACTATGGCTACACCTTC. This sequence encodes CASSIGQGDYGYTF.

This clone is a singleton in its sample. This chain joins TRBV6-5 and TRBJ1-1; 8 bases are shared with TRBD1. The CDR3 is 14 residues long. Trimming at V came to 2 bases and at J to 4 bases, leaving 3 bases not matched to a gene. Germline V gene sequence: CDR1 MNHEY, CDR2 SVGAGI. CDR3 sequence (DNA): TGTGCCAGCAGTTACCAGGGGGCTGGCACTGAAGCTTTCTTT. It specifies CASSYQGAGTEAFF.

V and J are TRBV6-5 and TRBJ2-2; D uncertain. Germline V gene sequence: CDR1 MNHEY, CDR2 SVGAGI. The CDR3 contains 15 residues. Trimming took 7 bases from V and 0 from J, leaving 12 bases between them. The CDR3 spells CASTRSIPNTGELFF. CDR3 in DNA: TGTGCCAGCACCAGATCGATCCCGAACACCGGGGAGCTGTTTTTT.

V usage is TRBV9 and J usage is TRBJ2-3, with D possibly being TRBD2 (6 bases). CDR3 size: 15 residues. CDR1 is SGDLS and CDR2 is YYNGEE in the germline V gene. V gave up 0 bases and J gave up 0 bases, with 8 bases separating them. CDR3 sequence reads: CASSVAGVSTDTQYF. CDR3 DNA sequence: TGTGCCAGCAGCGTAGCGGGAGTGAGCACAGATACGCAGTATTTT. Together with reference TRBV9 and TRBJ2-3, the CDR3 gives the full variable domain: DSGVTQTPKHLITATGQRVTLRCSPRSGDLSVYWYQQSLDQGLQFLIQYYNGEERAKGNILERFSAQQFPDLHSELNLSSLELGDSALYFCASSVAGVSTDTQYFGPGTRLTVL.

This rearrangement joins TRBV6-1 to TRBJ1-2, with 8 bases matching TRBD1. The J segment lost 7 bases and the V segment lost 0 bases, leaving 16 bases of the junction unmatched. The CDR3 covers 18 residues. The germline gives CDR1 MNHNS, CDR2 SASEGT. The CDR3 loop is CASSEAAGQGAGGGGYTF. The CDR3 DNA reads as TGTGCCAGCAGTGAAGCGGCGGGTCAGGGGGCTGGAGGGGGTGGCTACACCTTC.

The chain carries TRBV19 and TRBJ1-5; D call uncertain. Between the trimmed V and J ends, which lost 8 bases and 2 bases, there was a span of 16 bases. The CDR3 runs to 15 residues. Germline V lookup: CDR1 LNHDA, CDR2 SQIVND (reference sequence). The CDR3 DNA reads as TGTGCCAGTCTTCCGGGGTTTGGTGGCAATCAGCCCCAGCATTTT. Its protein product is CASLPGFGGNQPQHF.

The chain recombines TRBV27 with TRBJ1-5; D gene ambiguous. In germline, CDR1 is MNHEY, CDR2 SMNVEV (reference sequence). The V gene lost 6 bases and the J gene lost 7 bases, with 13 bases spanning the gap. This CDR3 has 13 amino acids. Here the CDR3 reads CASSLTLWQPQHF. The CDR3 DNA reads TGTGCCAGCAGCCTAACCCTCTGGCAGCCCCAGCATTTT.